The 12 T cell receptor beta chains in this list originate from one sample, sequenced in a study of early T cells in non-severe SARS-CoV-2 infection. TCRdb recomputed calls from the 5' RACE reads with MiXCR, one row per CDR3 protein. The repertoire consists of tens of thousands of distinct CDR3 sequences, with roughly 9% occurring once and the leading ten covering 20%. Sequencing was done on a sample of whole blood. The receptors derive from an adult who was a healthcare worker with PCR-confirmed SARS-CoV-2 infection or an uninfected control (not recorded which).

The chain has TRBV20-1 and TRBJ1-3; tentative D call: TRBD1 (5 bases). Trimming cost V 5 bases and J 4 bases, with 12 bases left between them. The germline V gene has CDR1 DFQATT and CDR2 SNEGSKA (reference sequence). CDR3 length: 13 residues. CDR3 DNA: TGCAGTGCTCCCCAGGGCAGCGGAAACACCATATATTTT. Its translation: CSAPQGSGNTIYF.

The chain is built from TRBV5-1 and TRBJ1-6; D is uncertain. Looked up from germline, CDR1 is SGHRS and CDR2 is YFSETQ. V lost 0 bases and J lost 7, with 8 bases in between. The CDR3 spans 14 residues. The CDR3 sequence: CASSLGAANSPLHF. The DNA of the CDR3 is TGCGCCAGCAGCTTGGGGGCTGCGAATTCACCCCTCCACTTT.

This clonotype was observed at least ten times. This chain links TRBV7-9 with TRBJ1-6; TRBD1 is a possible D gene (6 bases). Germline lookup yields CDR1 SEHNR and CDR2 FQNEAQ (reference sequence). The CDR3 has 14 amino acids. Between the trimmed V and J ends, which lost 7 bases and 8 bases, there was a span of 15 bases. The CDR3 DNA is TGTGCCAGCACTAGAAGGGGGTTAGATTCACCCCTCCACTTT. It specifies CASTRRGLDSPLHF.

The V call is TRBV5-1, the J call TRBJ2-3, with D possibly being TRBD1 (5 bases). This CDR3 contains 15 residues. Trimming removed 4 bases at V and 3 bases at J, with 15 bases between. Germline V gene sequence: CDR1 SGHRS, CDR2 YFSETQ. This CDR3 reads CASSIHGARTDTQYF. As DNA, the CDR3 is TGCGCCAGCAGCATACATGGGGCAAGAACAGATACGCAGTATTTT.

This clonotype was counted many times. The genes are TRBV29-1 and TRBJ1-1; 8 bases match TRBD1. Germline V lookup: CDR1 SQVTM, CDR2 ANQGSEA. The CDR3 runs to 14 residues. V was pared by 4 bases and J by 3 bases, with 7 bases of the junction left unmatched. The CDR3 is CSVAPTGVDTEAFF. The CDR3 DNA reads TGCAGCGTTGCCCCGACAGGGGTGGACACTGAAGCTTTCTTT.

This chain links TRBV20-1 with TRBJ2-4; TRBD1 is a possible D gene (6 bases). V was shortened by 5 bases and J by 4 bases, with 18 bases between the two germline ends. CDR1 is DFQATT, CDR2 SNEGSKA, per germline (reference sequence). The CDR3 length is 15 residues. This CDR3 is CSAYLRTVAKNIQYF. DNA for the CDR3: TGCAGTGCTTATCTCAGGACAGTAGCGAAAAACATTCAGTACTTC.

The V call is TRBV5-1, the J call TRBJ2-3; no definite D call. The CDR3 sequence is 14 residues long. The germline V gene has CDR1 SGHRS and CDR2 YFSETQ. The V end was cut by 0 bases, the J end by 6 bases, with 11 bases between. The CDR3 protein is CASSLDSTWDTQYF. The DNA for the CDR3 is TGCGCCAGCAGCTTGGACTCGACTTGGGATACGCAGTATTTT. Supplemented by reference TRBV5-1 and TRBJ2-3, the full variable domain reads KAGVTQTPRYLIKTRGQQVTLSCSPISGHRSVSWYQQTPGQGLQFLFEYFSETQRNKGNFPGRFSGRQFSNSRSEMNVSTLELGDSALYLCASSLDSTWDTQYFGPGTRLTVL.

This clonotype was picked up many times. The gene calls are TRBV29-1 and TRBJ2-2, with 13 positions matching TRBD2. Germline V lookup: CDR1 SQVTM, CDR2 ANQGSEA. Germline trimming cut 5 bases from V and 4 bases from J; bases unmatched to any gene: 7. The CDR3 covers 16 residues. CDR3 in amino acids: CSVWTSGGISTGELFF. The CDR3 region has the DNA TGCAGCGTTTGGACTAGCGGGGGCATCAGCACCGGGGAGCTGTTTTTT.

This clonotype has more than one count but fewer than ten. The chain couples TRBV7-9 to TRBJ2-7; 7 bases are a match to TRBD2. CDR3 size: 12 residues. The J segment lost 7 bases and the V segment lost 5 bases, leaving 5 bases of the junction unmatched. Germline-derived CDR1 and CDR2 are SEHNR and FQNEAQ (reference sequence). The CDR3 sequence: CASSRRGGEQYF. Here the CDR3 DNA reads TGTGCCAGCAGCCGACGGGGAGGGGAGCAGTACTTC.

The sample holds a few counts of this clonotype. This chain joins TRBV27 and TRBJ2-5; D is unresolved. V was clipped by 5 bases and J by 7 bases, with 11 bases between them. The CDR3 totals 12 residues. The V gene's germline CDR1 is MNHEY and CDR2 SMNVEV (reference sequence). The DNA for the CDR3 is TGTGCCAGCAGTCAAGACCGTAGGACCCAGTACTTC. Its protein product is CASSQDRRTQYF.

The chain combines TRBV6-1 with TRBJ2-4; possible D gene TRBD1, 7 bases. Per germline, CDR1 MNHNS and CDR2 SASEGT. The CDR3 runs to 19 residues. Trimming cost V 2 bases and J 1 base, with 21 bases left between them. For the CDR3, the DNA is TGTGCCAGCAGTGAACTTGACAGGGCGGGACCGACGGCCAAAAACATTCAGTACTTC. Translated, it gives CASSELDRAGPTAKNIQYF.

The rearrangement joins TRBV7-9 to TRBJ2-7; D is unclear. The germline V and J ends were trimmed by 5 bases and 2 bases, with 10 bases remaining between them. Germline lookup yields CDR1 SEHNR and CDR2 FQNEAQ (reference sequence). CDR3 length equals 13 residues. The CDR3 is CASSRTLPYEQYF. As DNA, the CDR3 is TGTGCCAGCAGCCGTACACTCCCCTACGAGCAGTACTTC.